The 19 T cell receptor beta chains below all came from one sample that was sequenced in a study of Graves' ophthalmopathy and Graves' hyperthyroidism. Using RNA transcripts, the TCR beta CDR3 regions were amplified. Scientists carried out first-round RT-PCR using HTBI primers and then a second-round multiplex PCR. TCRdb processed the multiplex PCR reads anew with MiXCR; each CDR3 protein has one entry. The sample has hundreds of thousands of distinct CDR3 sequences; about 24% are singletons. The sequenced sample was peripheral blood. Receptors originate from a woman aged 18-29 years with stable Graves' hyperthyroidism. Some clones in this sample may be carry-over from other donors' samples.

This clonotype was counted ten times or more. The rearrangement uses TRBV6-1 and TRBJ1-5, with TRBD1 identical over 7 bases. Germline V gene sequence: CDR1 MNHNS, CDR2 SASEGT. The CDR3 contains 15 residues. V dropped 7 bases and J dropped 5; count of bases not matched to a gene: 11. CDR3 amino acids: CASKRGHPGDQPQHF. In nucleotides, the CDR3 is TGTGCCAGCAAGAGGGGGCACCCGGGCGATCAGCCCCAGCATTTT.

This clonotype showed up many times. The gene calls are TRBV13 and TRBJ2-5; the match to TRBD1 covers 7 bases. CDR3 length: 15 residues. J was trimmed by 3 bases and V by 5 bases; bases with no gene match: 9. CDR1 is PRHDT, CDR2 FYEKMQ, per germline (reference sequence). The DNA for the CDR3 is TGTGCCAGCAGCCCCTCGCCGGGGACAGAAGAGACCCAGTACTTC. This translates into CASSPSPGTEETQYF. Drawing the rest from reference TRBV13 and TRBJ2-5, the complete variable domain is AAGVIQSPRHLIKEKRETATLKCYPIPRHDTVYWYQQGPGQDPQFLISFYEKMQSDKGSIPDRFSAQQFSDYHSELNMSSLELGDSALYFCASSPSPGTEETQYFGPGTRLLVL.

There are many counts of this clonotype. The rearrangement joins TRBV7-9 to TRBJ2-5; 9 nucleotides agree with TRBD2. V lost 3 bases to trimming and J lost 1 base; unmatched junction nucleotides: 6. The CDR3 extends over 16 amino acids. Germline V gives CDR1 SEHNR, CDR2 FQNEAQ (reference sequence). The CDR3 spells CASSFPTSGPQETQYF. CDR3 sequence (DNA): TGTGCCAGCAGCTTTCCGACTAGCGGCCCCCAAGAGACCCAGTACTTC. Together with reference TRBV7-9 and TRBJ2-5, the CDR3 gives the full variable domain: DTGVSQNPRHKITKRGQNVTFRCDPISEHNRLYWYRQTLGQGPEFLTYFQNEAQLEKSRLLSDRFSAERPKGSFSTLEIQRTEQGDSAMYLCASSFPTSGPQETQYFGPGTRLLVL.

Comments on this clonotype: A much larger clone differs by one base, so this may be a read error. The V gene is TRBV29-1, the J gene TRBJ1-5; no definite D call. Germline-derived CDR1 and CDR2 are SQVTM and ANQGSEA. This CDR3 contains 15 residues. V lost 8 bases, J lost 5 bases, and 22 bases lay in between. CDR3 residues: CSFVPEAVFHQPQHF. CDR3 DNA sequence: TGCAGCTTTGTCCCCGAGGCAGTCTTTCATCAGCCCCAGCATTTT.

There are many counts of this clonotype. The CDR3 spells CASSDTSWLAGQETQYF. In DNA, the CDR3 is TGTGCCAGCAGTGACACCTCCTGGCTAGCGGGACAAGAGACCCAGTACTTC. This chain connects TRBV6-1 to TRBJ2-5; 9 positions agree with TRBD2. Germline V gene lookup returns CDR1 MNHNS and CDR2 SASEGT. V lost 3 bases and J lost 2; bases outside the gene matches: 10. The CDR3 loop spans 17 amino acids.

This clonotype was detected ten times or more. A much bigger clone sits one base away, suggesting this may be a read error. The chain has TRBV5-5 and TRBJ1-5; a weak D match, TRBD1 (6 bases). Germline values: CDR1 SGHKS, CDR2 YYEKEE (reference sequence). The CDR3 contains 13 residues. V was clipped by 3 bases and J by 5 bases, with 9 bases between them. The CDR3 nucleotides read TGTGCCAGCAGCTACAGGGTGGATCAGCCCCAGCATTTT. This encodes CASSYRVDQPQHF. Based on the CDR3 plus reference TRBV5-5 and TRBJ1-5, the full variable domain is DAGVTQSPTHLIKTRGQQVTLRCSPISGHKSVSWYQQVLGQGPQFIFQYYEKEERGRGNFPDRFSARQFPNYSSELNVNALLLGDSALYLCASSYRVDQPQHFGDGTRLSIL.

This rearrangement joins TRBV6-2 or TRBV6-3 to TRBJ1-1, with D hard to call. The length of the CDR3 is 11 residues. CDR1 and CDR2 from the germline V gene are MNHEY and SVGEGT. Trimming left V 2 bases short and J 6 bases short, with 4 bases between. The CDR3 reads CASSYTSEAFF. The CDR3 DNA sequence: TGTGCCAGCAGTTACACCTCTGAAGCTTTCTTT.

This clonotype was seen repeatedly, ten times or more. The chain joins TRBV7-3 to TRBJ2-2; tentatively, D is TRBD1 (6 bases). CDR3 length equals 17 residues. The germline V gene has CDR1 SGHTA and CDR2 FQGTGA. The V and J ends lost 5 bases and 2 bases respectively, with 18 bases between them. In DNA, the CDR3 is TGTGCCAGCAGCCGTACCATGACAGGTGCTAACACCGGGGAGCTGTTTTTT. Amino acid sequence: CASSRTMTGANTGELFF. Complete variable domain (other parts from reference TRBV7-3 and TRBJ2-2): GAGVSQTPSNKVTEKGKYVELRCDPISGHTALYWYRQSLGQGPEFLIYFQGTGAADDSGLPNDRFFAVRPEGSVSTLKIQRTERGDSAVYLCASSRTMTGANTGELFFGEGSRLTVL.

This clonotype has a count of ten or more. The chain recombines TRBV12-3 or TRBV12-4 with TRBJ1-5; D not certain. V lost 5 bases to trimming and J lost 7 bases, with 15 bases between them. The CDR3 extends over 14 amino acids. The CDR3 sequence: CASSPDNVGQPQHF. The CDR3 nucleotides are TGTGCCAGCAGTCCTGACAACGTGGGGCAGCCCCAGCATTTT.

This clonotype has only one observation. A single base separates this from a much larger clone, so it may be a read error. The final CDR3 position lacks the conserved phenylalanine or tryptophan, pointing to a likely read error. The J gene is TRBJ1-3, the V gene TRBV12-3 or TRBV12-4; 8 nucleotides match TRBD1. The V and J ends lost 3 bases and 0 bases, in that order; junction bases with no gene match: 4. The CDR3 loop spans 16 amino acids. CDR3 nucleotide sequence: TGTGCCAGCAGTTTGACAGGGGCTATCTCTGGAAACACCATATATTCT. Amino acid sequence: CASSLTGAISGNTIYS.

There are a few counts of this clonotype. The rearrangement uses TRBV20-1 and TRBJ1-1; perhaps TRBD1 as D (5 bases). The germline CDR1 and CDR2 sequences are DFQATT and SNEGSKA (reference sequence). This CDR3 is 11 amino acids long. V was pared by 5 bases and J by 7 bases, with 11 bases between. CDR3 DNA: TGCAGTGCTCCGGATGGGGGTGAAGCTTTCTTT. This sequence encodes CSAPDGGEAFF.

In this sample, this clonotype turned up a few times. The CDR3 DNA sequence: TGTGCCAGCAGTTACTCCACGGTGAGCTCCTACAATGAGCAGTTCTTC. Protein product: CASSYSTVSSYNEQFF. J is TRBJ2-1 and V is TRBV6-5, with unresolved D. Germline V gene data show CDR1 as MNHEY and CDR2 as SVGAGI. Deletions cut 0 bases from V and 0 bases from J, with 9 bases between. The CDR3 has 16 residues.

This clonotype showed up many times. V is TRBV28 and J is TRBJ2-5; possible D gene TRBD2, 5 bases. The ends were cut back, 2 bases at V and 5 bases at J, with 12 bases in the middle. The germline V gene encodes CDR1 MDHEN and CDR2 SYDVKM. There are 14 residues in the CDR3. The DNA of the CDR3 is TGTGCCAGCAGTTTAGGGAGCCTAAGGGAGACCCAGTACTTC. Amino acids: CASSLGSLRETQYF.

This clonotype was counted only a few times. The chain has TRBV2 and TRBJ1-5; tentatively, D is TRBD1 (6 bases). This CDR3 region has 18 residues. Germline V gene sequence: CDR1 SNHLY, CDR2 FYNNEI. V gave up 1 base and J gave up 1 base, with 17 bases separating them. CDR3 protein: CASSEVMIGGGSNQPQHF. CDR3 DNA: TGTGCCAGCAGTGAAGTTATGATAGGGGGGGGGAGCAATCAGCCCCAGCATTTT.

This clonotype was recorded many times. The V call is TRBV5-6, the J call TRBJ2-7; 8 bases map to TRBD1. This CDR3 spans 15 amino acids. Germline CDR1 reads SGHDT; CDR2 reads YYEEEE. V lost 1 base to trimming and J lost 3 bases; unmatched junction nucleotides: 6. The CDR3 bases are TGTGCCAGCAGCTTGTGGACAGGGAGAATCTACGAGCAGTACTTC. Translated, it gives CASSLWTGRIYEQYF.

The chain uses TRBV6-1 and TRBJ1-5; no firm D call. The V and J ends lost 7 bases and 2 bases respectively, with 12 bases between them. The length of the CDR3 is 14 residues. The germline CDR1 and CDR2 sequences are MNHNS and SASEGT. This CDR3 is CASNVERRNQPQHF. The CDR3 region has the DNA TGTGCCAGCAATGTTGAGCGTCGCAATCAGCCCCAGCATTTT.

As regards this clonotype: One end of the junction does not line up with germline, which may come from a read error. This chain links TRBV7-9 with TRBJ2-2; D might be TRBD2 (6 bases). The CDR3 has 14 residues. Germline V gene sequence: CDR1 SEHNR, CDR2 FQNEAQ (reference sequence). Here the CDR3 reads CASNLAPSAGELFF. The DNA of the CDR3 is TGTGCCAGCAACTTAGCGCCTAGCGCCGGGGAGCTGTTTTTT.

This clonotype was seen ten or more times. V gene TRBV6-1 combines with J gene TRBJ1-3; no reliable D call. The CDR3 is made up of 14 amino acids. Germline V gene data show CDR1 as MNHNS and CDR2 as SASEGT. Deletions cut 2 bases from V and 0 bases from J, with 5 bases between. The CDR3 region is CASSEMSSGNTIYF. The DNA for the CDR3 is TGTGCCAGCAGTGAAATGAGCTCTGGAAACACCATATATTTT.

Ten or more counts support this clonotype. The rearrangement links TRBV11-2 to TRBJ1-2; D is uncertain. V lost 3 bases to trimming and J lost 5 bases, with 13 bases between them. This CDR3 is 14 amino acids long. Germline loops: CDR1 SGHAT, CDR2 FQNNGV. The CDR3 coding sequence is TGTGCCAGCAGCTTCCCCAGTACTGGGTATGGCTACACCTTC. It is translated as CASSFPSTGYGYTF.